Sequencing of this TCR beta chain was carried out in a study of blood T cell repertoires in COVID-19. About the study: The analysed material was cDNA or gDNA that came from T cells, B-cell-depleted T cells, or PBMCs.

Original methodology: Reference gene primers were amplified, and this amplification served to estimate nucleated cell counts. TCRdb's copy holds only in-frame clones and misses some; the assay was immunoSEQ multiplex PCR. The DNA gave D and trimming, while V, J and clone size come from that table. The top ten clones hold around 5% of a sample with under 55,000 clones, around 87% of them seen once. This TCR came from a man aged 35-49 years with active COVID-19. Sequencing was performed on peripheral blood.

CDR3 loop: CASSTGVEQYF. CDR3 sequence (DNA): TGTGCCAGCAGTACAGGGGTTGAGCAGTACTTC. The V gene is TRBV6-2 or TRBV6-3, the J gene TRBJ2-7; the match to TRBD1 covers 7 bases. Losses at the gene ends were 5 bases for V and 7 bases for J; bases not matched to a gene: 2. Per germline, CDR1 MNHEY and CDR2 SVGEGT. The CDR3 sequence is 11 residues long.